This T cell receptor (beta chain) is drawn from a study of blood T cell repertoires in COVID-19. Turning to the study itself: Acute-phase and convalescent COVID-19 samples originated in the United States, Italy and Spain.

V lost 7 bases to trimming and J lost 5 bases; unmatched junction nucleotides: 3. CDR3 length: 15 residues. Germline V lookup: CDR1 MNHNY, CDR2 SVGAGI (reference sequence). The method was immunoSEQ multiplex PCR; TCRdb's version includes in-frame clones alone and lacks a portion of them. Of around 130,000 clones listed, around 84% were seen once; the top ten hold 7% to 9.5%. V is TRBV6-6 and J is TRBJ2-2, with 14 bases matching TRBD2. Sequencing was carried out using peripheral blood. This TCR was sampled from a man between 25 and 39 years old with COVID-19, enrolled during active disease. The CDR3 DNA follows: TGTGCCAGCAAGGGACTAGCGGGAGTTACCGGGGAGCTGTTTTTT. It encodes CASKGLAGVTGELFF.